This T cell receptor beta chain was documented in a study of blood T cell repertoires in COVID-19. Study summary: Sample material is recorded as cDNA or gDNA derived from T cells, B-cell-depleted T cells, or PBMCs.

The age range of participants was about 18 to 89 years, with residence in under 25 US areas. Clinical history as reported by participants underpinned cohort assignment. The authors' processing: Amplification of reference gene primers provided the estimated nucleated cell counts. Data came from immunoSEQ multiplex PCR; TCRdb stores just in-frame clones and leaves some out. Clone size and the V and J calls come from that table; the DNA yielded D and trimming. The data contain about 160,000 clones, 70% to 90% of them singletons. Looked up from germline, CDR1 is SGHDN and CDR2 is FVKESK. This CDR3 spans 15 amino acids. V dropped 5 bases and J dropped 7; count of bases not matched to a gene: 10.

The chain recombines TRBV14 with TRBJ1-2, with 10 bases identical to TRBD1. Material: PBMCs or T cells enriched from blood (not recorded which). The receptor was derived from a man aged 35-49 years who had recovered from COVID-19. CDR3 DNA sequence: TGTGCCAGCAGCGCCCGGACAGGGGGGTTGGGTGGCTACACCTTC. This gives the protein CASSARTGGLGGYTF.